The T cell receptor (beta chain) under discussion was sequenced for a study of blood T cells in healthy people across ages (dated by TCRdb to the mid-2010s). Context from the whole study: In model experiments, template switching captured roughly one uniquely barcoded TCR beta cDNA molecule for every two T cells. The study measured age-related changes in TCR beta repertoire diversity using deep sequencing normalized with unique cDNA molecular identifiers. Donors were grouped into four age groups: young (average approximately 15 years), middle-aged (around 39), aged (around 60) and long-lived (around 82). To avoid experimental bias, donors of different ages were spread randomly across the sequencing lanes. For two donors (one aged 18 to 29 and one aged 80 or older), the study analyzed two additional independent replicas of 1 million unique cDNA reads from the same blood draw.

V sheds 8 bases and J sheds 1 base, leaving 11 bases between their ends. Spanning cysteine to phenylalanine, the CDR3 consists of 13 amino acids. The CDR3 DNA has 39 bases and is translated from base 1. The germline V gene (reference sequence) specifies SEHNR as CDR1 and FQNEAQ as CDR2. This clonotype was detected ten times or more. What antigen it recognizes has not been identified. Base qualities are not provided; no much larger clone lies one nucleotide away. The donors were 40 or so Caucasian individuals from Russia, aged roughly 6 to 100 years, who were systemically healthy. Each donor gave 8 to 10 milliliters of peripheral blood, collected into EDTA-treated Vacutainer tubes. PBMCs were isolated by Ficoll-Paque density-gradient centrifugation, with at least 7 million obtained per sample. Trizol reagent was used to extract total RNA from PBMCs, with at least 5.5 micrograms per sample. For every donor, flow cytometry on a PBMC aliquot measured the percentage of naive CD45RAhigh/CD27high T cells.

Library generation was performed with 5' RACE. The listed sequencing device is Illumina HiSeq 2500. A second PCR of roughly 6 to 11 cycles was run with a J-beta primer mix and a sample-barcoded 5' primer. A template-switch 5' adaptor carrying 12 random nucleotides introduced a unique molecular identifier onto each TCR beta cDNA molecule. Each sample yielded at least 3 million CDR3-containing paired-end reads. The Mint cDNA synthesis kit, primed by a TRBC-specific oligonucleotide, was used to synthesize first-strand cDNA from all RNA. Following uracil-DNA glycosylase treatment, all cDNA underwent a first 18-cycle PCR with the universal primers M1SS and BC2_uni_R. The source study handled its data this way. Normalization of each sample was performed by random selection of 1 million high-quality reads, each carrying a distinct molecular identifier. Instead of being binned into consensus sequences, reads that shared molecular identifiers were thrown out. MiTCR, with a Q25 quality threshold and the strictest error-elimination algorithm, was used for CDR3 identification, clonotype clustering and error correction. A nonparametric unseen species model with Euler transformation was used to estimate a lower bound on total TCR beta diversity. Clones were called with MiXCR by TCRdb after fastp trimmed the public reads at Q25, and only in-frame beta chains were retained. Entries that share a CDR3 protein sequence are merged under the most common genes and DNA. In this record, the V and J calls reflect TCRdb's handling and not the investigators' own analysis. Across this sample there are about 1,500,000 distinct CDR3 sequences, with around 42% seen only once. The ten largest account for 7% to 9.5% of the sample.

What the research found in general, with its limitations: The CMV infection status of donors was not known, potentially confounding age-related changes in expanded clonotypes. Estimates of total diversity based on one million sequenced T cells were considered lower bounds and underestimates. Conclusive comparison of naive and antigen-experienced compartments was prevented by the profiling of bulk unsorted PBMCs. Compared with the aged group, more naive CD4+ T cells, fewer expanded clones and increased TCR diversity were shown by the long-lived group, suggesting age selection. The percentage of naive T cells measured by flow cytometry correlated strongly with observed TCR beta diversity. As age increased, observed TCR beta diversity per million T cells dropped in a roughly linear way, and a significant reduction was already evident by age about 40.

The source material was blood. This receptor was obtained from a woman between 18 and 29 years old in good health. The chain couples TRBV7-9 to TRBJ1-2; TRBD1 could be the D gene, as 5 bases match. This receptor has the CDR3 CASGIRDNYGYTF. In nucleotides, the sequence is TGTGCCAGCGGCATCAGGGATAACTATGGCTACACCTTC.